The count of the clone carrying this TCR beta chain is one. Its specificity is not known. The record originates from a study of cytomegalovirus exposure and HLA in healthy donors. General study points: Donors were assumed by presence/absence analyses to have roughly uniform sequencing depth. Later analysis identified several of the most significant clusters that appeared linked to common viral pathogens.

Researchers ran the PCR with 60 Vbeta and 13 Jbeta primers. TCRdb keeps only in-frame clones here, not all; method: immunoSEQ multiplex PCR. Of about 85,000 clones listed, roughly 66% were seen once; the top ten hold 2.1%. CDR1 SQVTM and CDR2 ANQGSEA come from the germline V gene. V gave up 0 bases and J gave up 6 bases, with 9 bases separating them. The CDR3 is 12 amino acids. Sequenced input: PBMCs. The rearrangement joins TRBV29-1 to TRBJ2-7; possibly TRBD1 for D (6 bases). The receptor was derived from a young man in good health and CMV-seronegative. CDR3 bases: TGCAGCGTTGAAGATGCGACAGGCGAGCAGTACTTC. This codes for CSVEDATGEQYF.